The 19 T cell receptor beta chains below come from one sample, sequenced in a study of blood T cell repertoires in COVID-19 (dated by TCRdb to 2020 to 2021). The protocol used for the library was the immunoSEQ multiplex PCR assay. In TCRdb, the immuneACCESS table is reduced to in-frame sequences with V and J assigned. These tables do not hold every clone; where another copy was compared, an unresolved V gene accounts for under half, and the others remain unexplained. This sample comprises 60,000 to 90,000 clones, around 90% of them detected only once. The ten top clones hold nearly 5% of the sample. The sequencing sample was made of peripheral blood. All receptors come from an elderly woman with active or convalescent COVID-19.

This clone occurred once. V is TRBV3-1 (or the pseudogene TRBV3-2) and J is TRBJ1-3; D is unclear. The V gene lost 5 bases and the J gene lost 3 bases, with 11 bases spanning the gap. Germline-derived CDR1 and CDR2 are LGHDT and YNNKEL (reference sequence). The CDR3 totals 14 residues. CDR3 bases: TGTGCCAGCAGCTCCCCCCGCGATGGAAACACCATATATTTT. As protein: CASSSPRDGNTIYF.

V is TRBV24-1 and J is TRBJ1-5, with a tentative D call TRBD1 (6 bases). Germline V gives CDR1 KGHDR, CDR2 SFDVKD. This CDR3 region has 15 residues. V lost 4 bases, J lost 3 bases, and 12 bases lay in between. This chain's CDR3 is CATSDSGQTNQPQHF. The DNA of the CDR3 is TGTGCCACCAGTGACTCAGGACAGACCAATCAGCCCCAGCATTTT.

The chain couples TRBV6-1 to TRBJ2-6, with a tentative D call TRBD1 (6 bases). Germline CDR1 reads MNHNS; CDR2 reads SASEGT. The CDR3 length is 14 residues. Trimming pared 6 bases from V and 4 bases from J, leaving 10 bases between. The CDR3 DNA follows: TGTGCCAGCAGGAACAGGGTCGGGGCCAACGTCCTGACTTTC. Its translation is CASRNRVGANVLTF.

This chain links TRBV27 with TRBJ2-7, with TRBD1 matching 10 bases. This CDR3 is 17 amino acids long. V dropped 7 bases and J dropped 0; count of bases not matched to a gene: 12. Per germline, CDR1 MNHEY and CDR2 SMNVEV (reference sequence). The CDR3 sequence is CASTRDRGGGSSYEQYF. Here the CDR3 DNA reads TGTGCCAGCACCCGGGACAGGGGTGGCGGGAGCTCCTACGAGCAGTACTTC.

The J gene is TRBJ1-2, the V gene TRBV30, with TRBD1 identical over 9 bases. Unmatched junction bases numbered 8, after V lost 8 bases and J lost 4 bases. The CDR3 has 13 amino acids. Germline CDR1 GTSNPN, CDR2 SVGIG (reference sequence). As DNA, the CDR3 is TGTGCCGGCAAAACAGGGGGCGGCTATGGCTACACCTTC. This gives the protein CAGKTGGGYGYTF.

This chain links TRBV28 with TRBJ2-1, with 13 bases matching TRBD2. The CDR3 is 16 amino acids. The J segment lost 7 bases and the V segment lost 2 bases, leaving 5 bases of the junction unmatched. Germline V lookup: CDR1 MDHEN, CDR2 SYDVKM. The CDR3 DNA follows: TGTGCCAGCAGTTTAGCCGGGACTAGCGGGACTAATGAGCAGTTCTTC. Its translation is CASSLAGTSGTNEQFF. The full variable domain, its missing parts supplied by reference TRBV28 and TRBJ2-1, is DVKVTQSSRYLVKRTGEKVFLECVQDMDHENMFWYRQDPGLGLRLIYFSYDVKMKEKGDIPEGYSVSREKKERFSLILESASTNQTSMYLCASSLAGTSGTNEQFFGPGTRLTVL.

The J gene is TRBJ2-5, the V gene TRBV7-2, with 9 bases matching TRBD2. Germline V gene lookup returns CDR1 SGHTA and CDR2 FQGNSA. The CDR3 is 18 amino acids. The V gene end was trimmed by 3 bases and the J gene end by 4 bases; junction bases not matched to a gene: 15. This CDR3 reads CASSFQAGRGGRGETQYF. The CDR3 DNA reads as TGTGCCAGCAGCTTCCAGGCTGGGCGGGGGGGCCGCGGAGAGACCCAGTACTTC.

V gene TRBV27 combines with J gene TRBJ2-1; TRBD1 matches 7 bases. Germline CDR1 reads MNHEY; CDR2 reads SMNVEV (reference sequence). The CDR3 length is 14 residues. The trim removed 5 bases at V and 7 bases at J, leaving 8 bases unmatched. The DNA of the CDR3 is TGTGCCAGCAGTCCCGGCGACAGGGTGAATGAGCAGTTCTTC. Protein sequence: CASSPGDRVNEQFF.

This clone has just a few counts. This chain uses TRBV5-3 with TRBJ2-5; 9 nucleotides match TRBD1. TRBV5-3 is annotated as an ORF whose role is uncertain. Trimming took 7 bases from V and 2 from J; bases not matched to a gene: 3. The CDR3 totals 13 residues. CDR3: CARLGQGQETQYF. The CDR3, as DNA: TGTGCCAGACTGGGACAGGGACAAGAGACCCAGTACTTC.

In its sample, this clone was seen once. The chain is built from TRBV6-2 or TRBV6-3 and TRBJ1-2; TRBD1 aligns across 7 bases. Germline CDR1 MNHEY, CDR2 SVGEGT. This CDR3 spans 15 amino acids. V lost 2 bases, J lost 2 bases, and 5 bases stayed unmatched. CDR3 sequence: CASSYHRTGNYGYTF. CDR3 in DNA: TGTGCCAGCAGTTACCATAGGACAGGAAACTATGGCTACACCTTC.

This clone is a singleton in its sample. This chain joins TRBV2 and TRBJ1-5; 9 positions agree with TRBD1. The CDR3 extends over 16 amino acids. The germline CDR1 and CDR2 sequences are SNHLY and FYNNEI. V trimming: 0 bases; J trimming: 7 bases; junction bases outside the gene matches: 7. CDR3 residues: CASSEARGTGKQPQHF. The CDR3 region has the DNA TGTGCCAGCAGTGAAGCGCGGGGGACAGGGAAACAGCCCCAGCATTTT.

This clone has a single count. The same CDR3 can be traced to other DNA sequences in this sample. This chain links TRBV11-3 with TRBJ2-3; D uncertain. The germline CDR1 and CDR2 sequences are SGHNT and YENEEA. With 0 bases removed from V and 6 bases from J, the gap between germline ends came to 4 bases. CDR3 length: 12 amino acids. This CDR3 reads CASSLDRDTQYF. The CDR3 DNA is TGTGCCAGCAGCTTAGACAGGGATACGCAGTATTTT.

This clone was counted a single time. The rearrangement joins TRBV7-6 to TRBJ2-1; 7 nucleotides line up with TRBD1. Germline trimming cut 5 bases from V and 4 bases from J; bases unmatched to any gene: 14. Germline values: CDR1 SGHVS, CDR2 FNYEAQ. The CDR3 loop spans 17 amino acids. The CDR3 sequence is CASSQLYRGRAYNEQFF. The CDR3, as DNA: TGTGCCAGCAGCCAACTATACAGGGGTAGAGCGTACAATGAGCAGTTCTTC.

V and J are TRBV5-4 and TRBJ1-2, with TRBD1 matching over 7 bases. The trim removed 4 bases at V and 3 bases at J, leaving 9 bases unmatched. The CDR3 contains 15 residues. CDR1 and CDR2 (germline): SGHNT, YYREEE (reference sequence). The CDR3 region has the DNA TGTGCCAGCAGCCCTGCGACAGGGTTGGACTATGGCTACACCTTC. Translating it yields CASSPATGLDYGYTF.

This clone has just a few counts. The chain couples TRBV12-3 or TRBV12-4 to TRBJ1-6, with D hard to call. Trimming removed 2 bases at V and 6 bases at J, with 5 bases between. The CDR3 covers 13 residues. DNA for the CDR3: TGTGCCAGCAGTTTAATCTCTAATTCACCCCTCCACTTT. Translating it yields CASSLISNSPLHF.

The CDR3 region has the DNA TGTGCCAGCAGTTTATCTCGCGGACAGGGTGGGTCAGAGACCCAGTACTTC. It is translated as CASSLSRGQGGSETQYF. The chain carries TRBV27 and TRBJ2-5, with 8 bases identical to TRBD1. Germline trimming cut 0 bases from V and 4 bases from J; bases unmatched to any gene: 10. The CDR3 contains 17 residues. In germline, CDR1 is MNHEY, CDR2 SMNVEV (reference sequence).

The chain employs TRBV24-1 and TRBJ2-1, with D possibly being TRBD2 (6 bases). The CDR3 spans 15 residues. V dropped 4 bases and J dropped 6 bases, with 15 bases sitting between them. Germline V lookup: CDR1 KGHDR, CDR2 SFDVKD. Written as DNA, the CDR3 is TGTGCCACCAGTGACCCGGGAGAAAGCGTCAATGAGCAGTTCTTC. This sequence encodes CATSDPGESVNEQFF.

The rearrangement joins TRBV2 to TRBJ2-2, with D tentatively TRBD2 (6 bases). Deletions cut 1 base from V and 4 bases from J, with 7 bases between. The V gene's germline CDR1 is SNHLY and CDR2 FYNNEI. This CDR3 region has 14 residues. For the CDR3, the DNA is TGTGCCAGCAGTGAAGAGGGACTCACCGGGGAGCTGTTTTTT. Its protein product is CASSEEGLTGELFF. Combining the CDR3 with reference TRBV2 and TRBJ2-2 gives the whole variable domain EPEVTQTPSHQVTQMGQEVILRCVPISNHLYFYWYRQILGQKVEFLVSFYNNEISEKSEIFDDQFSVERPDGSNFTLKIRSTKLEDSAMYFCASSEEGLTGELFFGEGSRLTVL.

The gene calls are TRBV28 and TRBJ1-5, with 8 bases fitting TRBD1. J was trimmed by 4 bases and V by 4 bases; bases with no gene match: 9. Germline CDR1 MDHEN, CDR2 SYDVKM. CDR3 length: 16 amino acids. CDR3: CASSSRRQGSNQPQHF. CDR3 nucleotides: TGTGCCAGCAGTTCAAGAAGACAGGGGAGTAATCAGCCCCAGCATTTT.